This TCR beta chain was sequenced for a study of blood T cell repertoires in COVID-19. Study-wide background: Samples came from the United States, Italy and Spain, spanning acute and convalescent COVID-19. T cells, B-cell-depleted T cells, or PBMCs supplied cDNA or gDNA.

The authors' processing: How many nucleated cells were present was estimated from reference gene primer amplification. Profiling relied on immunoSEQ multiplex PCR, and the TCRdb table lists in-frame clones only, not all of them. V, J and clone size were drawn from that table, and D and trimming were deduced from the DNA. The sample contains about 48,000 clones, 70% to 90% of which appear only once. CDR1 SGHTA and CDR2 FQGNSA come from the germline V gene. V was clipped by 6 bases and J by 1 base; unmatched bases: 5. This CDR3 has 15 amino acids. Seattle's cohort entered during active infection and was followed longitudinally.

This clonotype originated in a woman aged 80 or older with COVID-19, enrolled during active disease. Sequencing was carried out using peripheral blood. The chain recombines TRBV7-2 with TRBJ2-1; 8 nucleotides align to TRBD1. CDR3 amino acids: CASSSDRGSYNEQFF. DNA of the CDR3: TGTGCCAGCAGTTCAGACAGGGGTTCCTACAATGAGCAGTTCTTC.